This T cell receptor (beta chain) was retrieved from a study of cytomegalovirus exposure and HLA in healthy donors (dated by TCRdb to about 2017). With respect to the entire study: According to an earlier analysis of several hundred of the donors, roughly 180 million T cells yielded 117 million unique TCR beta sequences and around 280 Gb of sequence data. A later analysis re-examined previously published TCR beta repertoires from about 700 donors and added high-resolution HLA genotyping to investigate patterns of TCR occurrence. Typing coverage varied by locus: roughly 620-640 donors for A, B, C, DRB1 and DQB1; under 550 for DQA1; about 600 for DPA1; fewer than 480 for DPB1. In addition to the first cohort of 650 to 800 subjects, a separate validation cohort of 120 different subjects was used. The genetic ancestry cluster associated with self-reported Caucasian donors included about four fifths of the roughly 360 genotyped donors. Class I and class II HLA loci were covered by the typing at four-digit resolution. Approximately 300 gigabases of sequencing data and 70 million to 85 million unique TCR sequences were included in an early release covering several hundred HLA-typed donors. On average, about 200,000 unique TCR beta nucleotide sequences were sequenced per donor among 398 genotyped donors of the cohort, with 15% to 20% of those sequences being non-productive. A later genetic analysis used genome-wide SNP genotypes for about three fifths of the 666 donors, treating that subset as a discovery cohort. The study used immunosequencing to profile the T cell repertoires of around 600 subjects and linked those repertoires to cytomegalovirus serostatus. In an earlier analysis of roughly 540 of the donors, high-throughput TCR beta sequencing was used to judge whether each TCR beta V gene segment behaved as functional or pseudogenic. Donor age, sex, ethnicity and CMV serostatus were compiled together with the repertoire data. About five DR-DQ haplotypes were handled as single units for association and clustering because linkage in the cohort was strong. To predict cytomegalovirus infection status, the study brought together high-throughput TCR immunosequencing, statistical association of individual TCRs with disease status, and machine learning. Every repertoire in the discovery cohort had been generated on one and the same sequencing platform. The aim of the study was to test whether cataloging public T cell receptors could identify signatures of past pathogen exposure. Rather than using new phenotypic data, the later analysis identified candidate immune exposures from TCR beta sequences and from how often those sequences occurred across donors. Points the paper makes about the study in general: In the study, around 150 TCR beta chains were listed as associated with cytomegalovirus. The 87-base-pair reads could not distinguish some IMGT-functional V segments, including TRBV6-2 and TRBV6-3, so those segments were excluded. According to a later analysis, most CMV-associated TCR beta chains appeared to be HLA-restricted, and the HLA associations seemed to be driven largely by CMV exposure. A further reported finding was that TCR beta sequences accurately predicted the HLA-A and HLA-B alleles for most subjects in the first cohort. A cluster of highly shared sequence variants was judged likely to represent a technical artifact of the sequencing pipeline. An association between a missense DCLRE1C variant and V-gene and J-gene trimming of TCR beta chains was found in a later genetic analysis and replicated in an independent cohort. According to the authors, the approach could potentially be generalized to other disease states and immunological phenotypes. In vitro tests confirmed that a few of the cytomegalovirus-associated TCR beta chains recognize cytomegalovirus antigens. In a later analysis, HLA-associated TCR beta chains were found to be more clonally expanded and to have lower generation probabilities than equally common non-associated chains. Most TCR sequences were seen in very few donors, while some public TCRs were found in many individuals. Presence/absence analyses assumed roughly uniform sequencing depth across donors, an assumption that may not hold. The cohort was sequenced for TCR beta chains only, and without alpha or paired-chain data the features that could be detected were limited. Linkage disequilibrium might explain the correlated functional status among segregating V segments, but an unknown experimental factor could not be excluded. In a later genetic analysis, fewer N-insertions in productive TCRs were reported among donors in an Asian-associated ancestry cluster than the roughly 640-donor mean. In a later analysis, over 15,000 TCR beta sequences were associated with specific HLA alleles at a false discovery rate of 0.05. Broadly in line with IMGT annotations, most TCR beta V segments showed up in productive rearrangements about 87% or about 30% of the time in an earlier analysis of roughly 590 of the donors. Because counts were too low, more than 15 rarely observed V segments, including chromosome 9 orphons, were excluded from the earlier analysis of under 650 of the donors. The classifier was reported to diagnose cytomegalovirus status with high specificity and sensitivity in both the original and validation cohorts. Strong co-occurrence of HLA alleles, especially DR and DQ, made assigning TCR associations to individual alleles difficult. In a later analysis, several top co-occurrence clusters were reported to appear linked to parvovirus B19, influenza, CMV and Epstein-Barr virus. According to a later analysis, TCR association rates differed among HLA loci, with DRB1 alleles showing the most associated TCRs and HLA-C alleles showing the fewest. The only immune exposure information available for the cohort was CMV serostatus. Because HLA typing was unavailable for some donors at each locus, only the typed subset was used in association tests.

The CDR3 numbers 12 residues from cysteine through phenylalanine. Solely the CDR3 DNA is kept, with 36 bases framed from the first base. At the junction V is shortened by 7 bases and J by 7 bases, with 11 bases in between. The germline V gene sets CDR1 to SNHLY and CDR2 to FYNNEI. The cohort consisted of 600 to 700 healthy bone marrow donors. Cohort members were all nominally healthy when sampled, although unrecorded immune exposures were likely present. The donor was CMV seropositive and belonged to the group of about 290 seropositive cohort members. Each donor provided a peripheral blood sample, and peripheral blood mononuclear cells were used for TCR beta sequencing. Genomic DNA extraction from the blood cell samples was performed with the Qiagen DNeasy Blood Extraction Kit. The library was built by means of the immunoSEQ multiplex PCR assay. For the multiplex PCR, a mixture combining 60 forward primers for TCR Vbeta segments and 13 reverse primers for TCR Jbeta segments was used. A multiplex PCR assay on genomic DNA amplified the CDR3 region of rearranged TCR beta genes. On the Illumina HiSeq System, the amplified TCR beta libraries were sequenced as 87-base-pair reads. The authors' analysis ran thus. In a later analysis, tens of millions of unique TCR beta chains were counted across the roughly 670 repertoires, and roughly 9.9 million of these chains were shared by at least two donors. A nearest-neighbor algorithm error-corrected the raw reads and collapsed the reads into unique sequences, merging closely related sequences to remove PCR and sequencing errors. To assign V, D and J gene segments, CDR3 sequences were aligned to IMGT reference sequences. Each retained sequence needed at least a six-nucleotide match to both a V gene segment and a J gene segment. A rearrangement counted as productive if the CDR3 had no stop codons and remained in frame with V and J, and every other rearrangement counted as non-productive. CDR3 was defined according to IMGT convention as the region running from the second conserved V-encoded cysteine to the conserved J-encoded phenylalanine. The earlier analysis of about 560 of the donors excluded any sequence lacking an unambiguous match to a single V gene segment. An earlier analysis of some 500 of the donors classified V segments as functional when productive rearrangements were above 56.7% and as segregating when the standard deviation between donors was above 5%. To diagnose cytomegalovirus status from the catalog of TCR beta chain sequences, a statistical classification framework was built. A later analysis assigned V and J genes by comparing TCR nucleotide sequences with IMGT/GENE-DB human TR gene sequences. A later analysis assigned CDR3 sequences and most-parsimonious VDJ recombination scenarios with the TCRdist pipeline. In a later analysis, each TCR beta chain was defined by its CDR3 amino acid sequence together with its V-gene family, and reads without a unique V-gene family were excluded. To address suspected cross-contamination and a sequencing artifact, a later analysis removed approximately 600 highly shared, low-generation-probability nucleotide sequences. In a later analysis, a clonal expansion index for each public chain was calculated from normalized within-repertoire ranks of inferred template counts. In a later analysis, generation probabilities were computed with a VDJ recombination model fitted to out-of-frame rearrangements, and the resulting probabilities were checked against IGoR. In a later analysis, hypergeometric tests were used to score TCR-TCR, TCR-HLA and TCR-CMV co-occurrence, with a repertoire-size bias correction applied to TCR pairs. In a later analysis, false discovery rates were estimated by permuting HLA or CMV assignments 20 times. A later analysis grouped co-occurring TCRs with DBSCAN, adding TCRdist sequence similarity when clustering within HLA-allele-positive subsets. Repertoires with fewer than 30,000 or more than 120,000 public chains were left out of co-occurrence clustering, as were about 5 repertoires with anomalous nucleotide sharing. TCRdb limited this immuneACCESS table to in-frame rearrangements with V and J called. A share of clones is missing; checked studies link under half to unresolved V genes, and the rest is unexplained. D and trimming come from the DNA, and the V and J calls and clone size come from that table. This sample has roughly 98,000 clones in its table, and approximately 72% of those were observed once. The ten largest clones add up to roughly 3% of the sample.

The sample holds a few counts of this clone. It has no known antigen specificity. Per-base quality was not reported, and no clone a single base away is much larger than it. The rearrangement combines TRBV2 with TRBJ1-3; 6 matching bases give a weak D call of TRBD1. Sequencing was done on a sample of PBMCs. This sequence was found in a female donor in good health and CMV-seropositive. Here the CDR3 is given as CASTLQGNTIYF. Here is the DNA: TGTGCCAGCACCCTACAGGGTAACACCATATATTTT.